This is a list of T cell receptor beta chains from one sample in a study of OX40 agonist ivuxolimab in advanced cancers. Measured with immunoSEQ multiplex PCR; TCRdb has only the in-frame clones, and not every one. The data show around 15,000 clones, with about three quarters seen just once and 16% held by the top ten. The sequencing used CD4+ or CD8+ T cells sorted from blood, collected in a trial of the OX40 agonist ivuxolimab. These receptors originate from an adult with an advanced solid tumor such as melanoma, head and neck, liver or kidney cancer. The CDR3 runs from the conserved cysteine through the conserved F or W. D genes are given only for firm matches. Size tells how often a clone was seen (once, few, many) or the class of an expanded clone, and some rows leave it out.

clone size | D gene | J gene | V gene | CDR3 DNA | CDR3 protein
few | TRBD1 | TRBJ2-7 | TRBV6-6 | TGTGCCAGCATTGGGGACAGTACCTACGAGCAGTACTTC | CASIGDSTYEQYF
- | - | TRBJ2-1 | TRBV7-8 | TGTGCCAGCAGCTTAGGCGAACAGTCTTACAATGAGCAGTTCTTC | CASSLGEQSYNEQFF
- | - | TRBJ1-5 | TRBV6-5 | TGTGCCAGCAGCTCCGGAGGGCGCCGGCCCCAGCATTTT | CASSSGGRRPQHF
- | - | TRBJ2-7 | TRBV4-1 | TGCGCCAGCAGCCAAGATATGGTCTACGAGCAGTACTTC | CASSQDMVYEQYF
- | TRBD2 | TRBJ2-3 | TRBV7-3 | TGTGCCAGCAGCTTAGCGGGGGGGATTTCAGATACGCAGTATTTT | CASSLAGGISDTQYF
- | - | TRBJ1-2 | TRBV9 | TGTGCCAGCACCTCGGGGGGCATCCATGGCTACACCTTC | CASTSGGIHGYTF
- | - | TRBJ1-4 | TRBV27 | TGTGCCAGCAGTTTATCGATACCGTTCCCACAGAGGGATAATGAAAAACTGTTTTTT | CASSLSIPFPQRDNEKLFF
- | - | TRBJ2-7 | TRBV9 | TGTGCCAGCAGCGTTAAAGGGAGAAACTACGAGCAGTACTTC | CASSVKGRNYEQYF
- | - | TRBJ2-1 | TRBV11-2 | TGTGCCAGCAGCTTAGGAGGGACATTTTGGCGAGAGCAGTTCTTC | CASSLGGTFWREQFF
- | TRBD1 | TRBJ2-1 | TRBV6-1 | TGTGCCAGCAGTGAACCGGGACAGCAGCAGTTCTTC | CASSEPGQQQFF
- | - | TRBJ1-2 | TRBV9 | TGTGCCAGCAGCCCCGGCTGGGGATCTGGCTACACCTTC | CASSPGWGSGYTF
few | TRBD1 | TRBJ2-5 | TRBV2 | TGTGCCAGCAGTTTCCCGACTGAGGGGGCCCAAGAGACCCAGTACTTC | CASSFPTEGAQETQYF
- | - | TRBJ2-2 | TRBV7-9 | TGTGCCAGCAGCTTTGCCCTCCGGACTTTGAACACCGGGGAGCTGTTTTTT | CASSFALRTLNTGELFF
- | - | TRBJ2-2 | TRBV9 | TGTGCCAGCAGCGTAGTGGGGGGCCGAGGAACCGGGGAGCTGTTTTTT | CASSVVGGRGTGELFF
few | - | TRBJ1-1 | TRBV9 | TGTGCCAGCAGCGTAGCTGACACTGAAGCTTTCTTT | CASSVADTEAFF
- | TRBD1 | TRBJ1-4 | TRBV5-6 | TGTGCCAGCAGCTTGGAGACAGGGGAAGAAAAACTGTTTTTT | CASSLETGEEKLFF
once | - | TRBJ1-2 | TRBV6-1 | TGTGCCAGCAGTGAAGGACGGGCAGGCGGCTACACCTTC | CASSEGRAGGYTF
- | - | TRBJ2-5 | TRBV29-1 | TGCAGCGTTGAATTGGAGACCCAGTACTTC | CSVELETQYF
- | - | TRBJ2-1 | TRBV1 | TGCACCAGCAGCCAAGTTGACGGGGTGACTAGCGTTATTAATGAGCAGTTCTTC | CTSSQVDGVTSVINEQFF
few | TRBD1 | TRBJ1-2 | TRBV13 | TGTGCCAGCAGCTCGGGACAGCTTTTTTTCTTC | CASSSGQLFFF
- | - | TRBJ1-1 | TRBV5-1 | TGCGCCAGCAGCTTTGAGACAACGGGCACTGAAGCTTTCTTT | CASSFETTGTEAFF
few | - | TRBJ1-2 | TRBV19 | TGTGCCAGTAGTACCTATGATGGCTACACCTTC | CASSTYDGYTF
once | TRBD2 | TRBJ2-3 | TRBV18 | TGTGCCAGCTCGCGTAGCGGGGGGGGCCTGTCGACAGATACGCAGTATTTT | CASSRSGGGLSTDTQYF
once | TRBD1 | TRBJ1-2 | TRBV9 | TGTGCCAGCAGCGTAGGAGGGGGCGGCTACACCTTC | CASSVGGGGYTF
few | - | TRBJ2-5 | TRBV2 | TGTGCCAGCACCCCGGGGTGGGGAAAGACCCAGTACTTC | CASTPGWGKTQYF
- | - | TRBJ1-4 | TRBV18 | TGTGCCAGCTCACCAGGGCCAGGCCCTAATGAAAAACTGTTTTTT | CASSPGPGPNEKLFF
once | - | TRBJ2-5 | TRBV9 | TGTGCCAGCAGCCTGAGCGGTGGGAGGGAGACCCAGTACTTC | CASSLSGGRETQYF
- | TRBD2 | TRBJ2-7 | TRBV6-1 | TGTGCCAGCACCACGGGGGGCTACGAGCAGTACTTC | CASTTGGYEQYF
- | - | TRBJ2-7 | TRBV5-8 | TGTGCCAGCACCCCGGGGATCCTCTACGAGCAGTACTTC | CASTPGILYEQYF
medium-sized | - | TRBJ1-3 | TRBV6-6 | TGTGCCAGCAGCCGACCAAGAAACACCATATATTTT | CASSRPRNTIYF
- | - | TRBJ2-1 | TRBV7-9 | TGTGCCAGCAGCTTCCTAGAAATCGATGAGCAGTTCTTC | CASSFLEIDEQFF
few | - | TRBJ2-5 | TRBV25-1 | TGTGCCAGCAGTGAGTACGCAGGGCGACAAGAGACCCAGTACTTC | CASSEYAGRQETQYF
few | - | TRBJ2-2 | TRBV14 | TGTGCCAGCAGCCAAGGCAGGGGGACTACACAAACCGGGGAGCTGTTTTTT | CASSQGRGTTQTGELFF
- | - | TRBJ1-3 | TRBV9 | TGTGCCAGCAGCGTAGGAGAGACAACCCTGCCCTTTTTT | CASSVGETTLPFF
- | - | TRBJ1-5 | TRBV15 | TGTGCCACCAGACCGGACAGCTCACTAGGACAGCCCCAGCATTTT | CATRPDSSLGQPQHF
few | TRBD1 | TRBJ1-5 | TRBV7-8 | TGTGCCAGCAGCATAAGGACAGGGGCTAGCAATCAGCCCCAGCATTTT | CASSIRTGASNQPQHF
- | TRBD2 | TRBJ2-1 | TRBV9 | TGTGCCAGCAGCGGTCGGGGGGGATCCTACAATGAGCAGTTCTTC | CASSGRGGSYNEQFF
- | TRBD2 | TRBJ2-5 | TRBV11-2 | TGTGCCAGCAGCTTTCCTCCGGGACTACACCAAGAGACCCAGTACTTC | CASSFPPGLHQETQYF
- | - | TRBJ2-2 | TRBV29-1 | TGCAGCGTTGCGAGGAACACCGGGGAGCTGTTTTTT | CSVARNTGELFF
- | - | TRBJ1-6 | TRBV7-2 | TGTGCCAGCAGCCCTGGGGGAGGGTCACCCCTCCACTTT | CASSPGGGSPLHF
- | - | TRBJ1-3 | TRBV27 | TGTGCCAGCAGTTTAATCCTGGGGGCAAACACCATATATTTT | CASSLILGANTIYF
- | TRBD2 | TRBJ2-1 | TRBV5-4 | TGTGCCAGCAGCTTGGCCGTGGCGGGGGGCTTAGATGAGCAGTTCTTC | CASSLAVAGGLDEQFF
- | - | TRBJ2-7 | TRBV29-1 | TGCAGCGTGAGGGACGGTGACTACGAGCAGTACTTC | CSVRDGDYEQYF
- | - | TRBJ1-1 | TRBV11-1 | TGTGCCAGCAGCTTAGTTTGGAGTGGCTCTGAAGCTTTCTTT | CASSLVWSGSEAFF
- | - | TRBJ2-2 | TRBV4-3 | TGCGCCAGCAGCCTCCTCACCGGGGAGCTGTTTTTT | CASSLLTGELFF
- | - | TRBJ2-5 | TRBV6-5 | TGTGCCAGCAGTTACTCGCAGACGGTGGAGACCCAGTACTTC | CASSYSQTVETQYF
few | TRBD2 | TRBJ2-7 | TRBV7-2 | TGTGCCAGCAGCTATAGCGGGGGGGCGTACGAGCAGTACTTC | CASSYSGGAYEQYF
- | - | TRBJ2-7 | TRBV4-1 | TGCGCCAGCAGCCCACGGGTAAAGGACGAGCAGTACTTC | CASSPRVKDEQYF
medium-sized | - | TRBJ2-3 | TRBV7-9 | TGTGCCAGCAGCCCGGTAACGGGGGGCAGCACAGATACGCAGTATTTT | CASSPVTGGSTDTQYF